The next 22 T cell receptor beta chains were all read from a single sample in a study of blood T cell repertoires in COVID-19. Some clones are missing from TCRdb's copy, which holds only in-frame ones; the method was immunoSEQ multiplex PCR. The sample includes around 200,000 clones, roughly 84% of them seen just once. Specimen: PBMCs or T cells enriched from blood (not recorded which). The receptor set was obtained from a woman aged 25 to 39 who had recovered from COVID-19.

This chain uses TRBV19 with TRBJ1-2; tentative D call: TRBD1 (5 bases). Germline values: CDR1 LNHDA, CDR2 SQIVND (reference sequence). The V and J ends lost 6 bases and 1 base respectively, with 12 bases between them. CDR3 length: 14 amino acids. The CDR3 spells CASRRDRYNYGYTF. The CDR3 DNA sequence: TGTGCCAGTAGGCGGGACCGATATAACTATGGCTACACCTTC.

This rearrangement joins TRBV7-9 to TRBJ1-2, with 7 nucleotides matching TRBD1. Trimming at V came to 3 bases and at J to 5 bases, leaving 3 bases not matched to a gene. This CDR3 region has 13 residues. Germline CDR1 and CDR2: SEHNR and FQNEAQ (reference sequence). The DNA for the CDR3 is TGTGCCAGCAGCTTGGGGACAGCGTATGGCTACACCTTC. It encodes CASSLGTAYGYTF.

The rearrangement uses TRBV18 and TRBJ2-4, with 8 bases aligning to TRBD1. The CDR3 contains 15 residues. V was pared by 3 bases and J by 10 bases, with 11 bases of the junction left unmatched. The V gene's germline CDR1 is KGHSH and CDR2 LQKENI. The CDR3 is CASSPTPGQAWIQYF. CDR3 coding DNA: TGTGCCAGCTCACCTACGCCGGGACAGGCGTGGATTCAGTACTTC.

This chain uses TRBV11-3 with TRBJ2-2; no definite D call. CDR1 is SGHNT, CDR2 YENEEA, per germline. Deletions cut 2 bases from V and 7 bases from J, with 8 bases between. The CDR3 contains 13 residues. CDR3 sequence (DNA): TGTGCCAGCAGCTTAACTTTAATCGGGGAGCTGTTTTTT. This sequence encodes CASSLTLIGELFF.

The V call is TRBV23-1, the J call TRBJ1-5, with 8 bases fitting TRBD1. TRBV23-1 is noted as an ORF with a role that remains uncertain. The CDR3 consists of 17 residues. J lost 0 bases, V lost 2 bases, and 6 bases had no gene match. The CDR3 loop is CASSQTRTGYSNQPQHF. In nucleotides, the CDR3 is TGCGCCAGCAGTCAAACCCGGACAGGGTATAGCAATCAGCCCCAGCATTTT.

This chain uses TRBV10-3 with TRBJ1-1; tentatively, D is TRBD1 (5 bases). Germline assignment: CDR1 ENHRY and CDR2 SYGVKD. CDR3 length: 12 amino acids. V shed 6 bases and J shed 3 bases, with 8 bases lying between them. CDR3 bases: TGTGCCATCAGGGGGACTGACACTGAAGCTTTCTTT. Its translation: CAIRGTDTEAFF.

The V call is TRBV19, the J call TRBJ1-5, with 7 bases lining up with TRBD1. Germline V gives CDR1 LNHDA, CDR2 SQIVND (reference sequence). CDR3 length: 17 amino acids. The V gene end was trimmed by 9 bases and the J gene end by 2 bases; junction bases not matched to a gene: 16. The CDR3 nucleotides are TGTGCCAGCGAACAGGGGCCAGGGGTTTTAGGCAATCAGCCCCAGCATTTT. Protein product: CASEQGPGVLGNQPQHF.

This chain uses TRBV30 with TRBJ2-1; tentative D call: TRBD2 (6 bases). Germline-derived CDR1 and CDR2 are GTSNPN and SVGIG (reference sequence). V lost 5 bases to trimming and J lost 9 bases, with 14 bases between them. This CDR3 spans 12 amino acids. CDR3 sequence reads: CAWGPSDGEQFF. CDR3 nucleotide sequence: TGTGCCTGGGGCCCTAGCGACGGTGAGCAGTTCTTC. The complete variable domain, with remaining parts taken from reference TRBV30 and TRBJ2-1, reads SQTIHQWPATLVQPVGSPLSLECTVEGTSNPNLYWYRQAAGRGLQLLFYSVGIGQISSEVPQNLSASRPQDRQFILSSKKLLLSDSGFYLCAWGPSDGEQFFGPGTRLTVL.

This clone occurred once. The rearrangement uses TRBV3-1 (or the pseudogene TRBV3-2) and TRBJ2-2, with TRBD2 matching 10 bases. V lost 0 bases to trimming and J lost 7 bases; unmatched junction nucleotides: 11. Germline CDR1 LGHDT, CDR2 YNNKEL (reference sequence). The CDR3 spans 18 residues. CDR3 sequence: CASSQDGRLAGAVGELFF. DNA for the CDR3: TGTGCCAGCAGCCAAGATGGTAGGCTAGCGGGGGCGGTCGGGGAGCTGTTTTTT.

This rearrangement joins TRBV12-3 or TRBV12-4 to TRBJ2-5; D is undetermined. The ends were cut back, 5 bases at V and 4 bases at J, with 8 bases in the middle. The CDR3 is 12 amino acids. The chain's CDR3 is CASSPSVETQYF. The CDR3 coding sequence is TGTGCCAGCAGTCCCAGCGTAGAGACCCAGTACTTC.

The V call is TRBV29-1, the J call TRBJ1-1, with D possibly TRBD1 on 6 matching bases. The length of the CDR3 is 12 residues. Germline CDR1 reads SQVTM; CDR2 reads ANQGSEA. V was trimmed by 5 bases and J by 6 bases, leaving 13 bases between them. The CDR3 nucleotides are TGCAGCGTTTCCCAGGGGAGAGCTGAAGCTTTCTTT. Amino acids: CSVSQGRAEAFF.

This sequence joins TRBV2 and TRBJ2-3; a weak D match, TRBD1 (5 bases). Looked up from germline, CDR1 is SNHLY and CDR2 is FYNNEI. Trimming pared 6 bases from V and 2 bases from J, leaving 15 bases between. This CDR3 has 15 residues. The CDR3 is CASSPSGLLTDTQYF. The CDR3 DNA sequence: TGTGCCAGCAGCCCCTCAGGGTTACTCACAGATACGCAGTATTTT.

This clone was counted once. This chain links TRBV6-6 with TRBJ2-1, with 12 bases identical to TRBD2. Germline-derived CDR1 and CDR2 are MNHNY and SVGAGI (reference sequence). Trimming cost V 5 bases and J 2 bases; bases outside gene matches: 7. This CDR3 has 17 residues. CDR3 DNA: TGTGCCAGCAGTCAACATCTAGCGGGAGGGCCCTACAATGAGCAGTTCTTC. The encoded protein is CASSQHLAGGPYNEQFF.

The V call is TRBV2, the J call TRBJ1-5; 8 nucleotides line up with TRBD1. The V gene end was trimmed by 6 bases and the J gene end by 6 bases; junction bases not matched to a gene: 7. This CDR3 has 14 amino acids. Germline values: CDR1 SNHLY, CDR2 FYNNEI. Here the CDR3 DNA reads TGTGCCAGCAGCGACGCAGGGGGCTTTCAGCCCCAGCATTTT. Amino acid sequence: CASSDAGGFQPQHF.

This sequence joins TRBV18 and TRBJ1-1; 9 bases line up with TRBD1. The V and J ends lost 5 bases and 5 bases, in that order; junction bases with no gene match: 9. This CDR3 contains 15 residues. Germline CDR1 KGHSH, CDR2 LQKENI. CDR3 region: CASSSRDRDRTEAFF. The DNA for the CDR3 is TGTGCCAGCTCAAGTAGGGACAGGGATAGGACTGAAGCTTTCTTT.

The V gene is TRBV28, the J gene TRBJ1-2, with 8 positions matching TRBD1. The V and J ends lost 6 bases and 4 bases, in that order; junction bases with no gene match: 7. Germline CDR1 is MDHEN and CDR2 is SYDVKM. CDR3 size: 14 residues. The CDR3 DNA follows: TGTGCCAGCAGATACCCGGACAGGGCCTATGGCTACACCTTC. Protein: CASRYPDRAYGYTF.

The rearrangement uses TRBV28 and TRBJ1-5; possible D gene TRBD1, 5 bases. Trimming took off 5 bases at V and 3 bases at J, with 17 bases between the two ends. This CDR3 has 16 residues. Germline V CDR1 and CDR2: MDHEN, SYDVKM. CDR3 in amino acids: CASSTPAGSYNQPQHF. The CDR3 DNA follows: TGTGCCAGCAGTACCCCGGCAGGGTCGTACAATCAGCCCCAGCATTTT.

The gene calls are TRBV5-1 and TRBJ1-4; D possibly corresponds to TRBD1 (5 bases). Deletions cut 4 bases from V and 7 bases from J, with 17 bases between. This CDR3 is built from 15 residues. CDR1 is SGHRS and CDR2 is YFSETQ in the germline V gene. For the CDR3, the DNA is TGCGCCAGCAGCCGTACGGGGGGTATTGGTGAAAAACTGTTTTTT. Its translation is CASSRTGGIGEKLFF.

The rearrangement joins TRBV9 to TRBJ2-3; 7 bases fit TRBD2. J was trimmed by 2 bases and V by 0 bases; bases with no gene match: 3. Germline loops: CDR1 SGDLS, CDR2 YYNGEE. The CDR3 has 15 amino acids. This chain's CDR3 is CASSVVSGATDTQYF. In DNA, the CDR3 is TGTGCCAGCAGCGTAGTCAGCGGGGCCACAGATACGCAGTATTTT.

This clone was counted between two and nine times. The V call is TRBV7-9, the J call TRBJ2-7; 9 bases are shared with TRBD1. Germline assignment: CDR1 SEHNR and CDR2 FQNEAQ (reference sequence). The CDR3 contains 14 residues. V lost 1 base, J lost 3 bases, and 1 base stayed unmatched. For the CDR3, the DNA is TGTGCCAGCAGCTTAGGACAGGGGGACTACGAGCAGTACTTC. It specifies CASSLGQGDYEQYF.

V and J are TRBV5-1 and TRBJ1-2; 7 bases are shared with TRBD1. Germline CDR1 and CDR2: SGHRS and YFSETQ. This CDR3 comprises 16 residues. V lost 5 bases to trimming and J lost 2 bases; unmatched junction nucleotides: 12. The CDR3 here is CASRSNAGTANYGYTF. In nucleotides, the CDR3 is TGCGCCAGCAGGTCAAACGCCGGGACAGCGAACTATGGCTACACCTTC.

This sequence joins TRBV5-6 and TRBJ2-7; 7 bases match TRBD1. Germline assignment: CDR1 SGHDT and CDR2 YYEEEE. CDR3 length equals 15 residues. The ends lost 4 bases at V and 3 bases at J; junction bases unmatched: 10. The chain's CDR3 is CASSLQGTPGYEQYF. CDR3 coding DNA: TGTGCCAGCAGCCTACAGGGGACCCCTGGCTACGAGCAGTACTTC. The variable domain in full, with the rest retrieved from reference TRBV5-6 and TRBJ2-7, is DAGVTQSPTHLIKTRGQQVTLRCSPKSGHDTVSWYQQALGQGPQFIFQYYEEEERQRGNFPDRFSGHQFPNYSSELNVNALLLGDSALYLCASSLQGTPGYEQYFGPGTRLTVT.